Below are 25 T cell receptor beta chains sequenced from a single sample in a study of shared clonotypes between healthy human individuals. Here immunoSEQ multiplex PCR was the method, and the copy in TCRdb shows in-frame clones only, minus some. The sample carries about 2 million clones, just under 95% recorded once. CD45RO-negative CD8 cells positively selected for CCR7 made up the naive population, which excluded terminally differentiated effector memory CD45RA+ cells. The sequencing sample was made of naive CD8+ T cells sorted from blood. These receptors were taken from a man younger than 35 in good health.

This clone has just a few counts. The chain recombines TRBV11-2 with TRBJ1-1, with a tentative D call TRBD1 (5 bases). Germline loops: CDR1 SGHAT, CDR2 FQNNGV. The CDR3 covers 15 residues. V lost 1 base and J lost 1, with 10 bases in between. The CDR3 loop reads CASSLGGARNTEAFF. CDR3 bases: TGTGCCAGCAGCTTAGGAGGGGCAAGGAACACTGAAGCTTTCTTT.

This rearrangement joins TRBV5-1 to TRBJ2-7, with TRBD1 matching 9 bases. With V trimmed by 4 bases and J by 2 bases, 7 bases remained unmatched. CDR1 is SGHRS, CDR2 YFSETQ, per germline. This CDR3 has 15 residues. CDR3 sequence reads: CASSLTQGAPYEQYF. In nucleotides, the CDR3 is TGCGCCAGCAGCCTGACACAGGGGGCGCCCTACGAGCAGTACTTC.

The chain uses TRBV4-1 and TRBJ2-7; D is unresolved. Deletions cut 1 base from V and 3 bases from J, with 13 bases between. CDR1 and CDR2 from the germline V gene are MGHRA and YSYEKL. CDR3 size: 15 residues. The CDR3 bases are TGCGCCAGCAGCCAAGGGCCGGACCGCATCTACGAGCAGTACTTC. Translation: CASSQGPDRIYEQYF.

This clone was observed once. The chain joins TRBV4-3 to TRBJ2-3; the D is unclear. The CDR3 loop spans 17 amino acids. Germline CDR1 LGHNA, CDR2 YSLEER. The V and J ends lost 1 base and 3 bases respectively, with 17 bases between them. The CDR3: CASSQAPPPSETDTQYF. The CDR3 DNA sequence: TGCGCCAGCAGCCAAGCCCCACCCCCTTCGGAGACAGATACGCAGTATTTT.

The chain employs TRBV5-6 and TRBJ1-5; D call uncertain. Trimming stripped 2 bases from V and 9 bases from J, with 12 bases between. CDR1 SGHDT and CDR2 YYEEEE come from the germline V gene. CDR3 length equals 13 residues. CDR3: CASSFGTVGPQHF. CDR3 DNA sequence: TGTGCCAGCAGCTTCGGCACCGTTGGGCCCCAGCATTTT.

This chain uses TRBV27 with TRBJ2-1, with 12 positions matching TRBD2. Looked up from germline, CDR1 is MNHEY and CDR2 is SMNVEV (reference sequence). V shed 5 bases and J 6 bases; nucleotides not matched to a gene: 11. The CDR3 totals 17 residues. CDR3 sequence reads: CASSILLAGGPVNEQFF. In nucleotides, the CDR3 is TGTGCCAGCAGTATCCTGCTAGCGGGAGGGCCTGTCAATGAGCAGTTCTTC.

V usage is TRBV5-4 and J usage is TRBJ2-7; weak D call: TRBD1 (6 bases). This CDR3 region has 14 residues. Looked up from germline, CDR1 is SGHNT and CDR2 is YYREEE (reference sequence). Trimming stripped 0 bases from V and 0 bases from J, with 7 bases between. The CDR3 is CASSLEGGSYEQYF. The CDR3, as DNA: TGTGCCAGCAGCTTGGAAGGGGGCTCCTACGAGCAGTACTTC.

The rearrangement uses TRBV9 and TRBJ2-7; perhaps TRBD2 as D (5 bases). Germline CDR1 SGDLS, CDR2 YYNGEE. V shed 3 bases and J shed 2 bases, with 15 bases lying between them. This CDR3 has 15 residues. CDR3 coding DNA: TGTGCCAGCAGCGCATTCGAGGGAGCCACCTACGAGCAGTACTTC. Its translation is CASSAFEGATYEQYF. The full variable domain, with the rest looked up from reference TRBV9 and TRBJ2-7, is DSGVTQTPKHLITATGQRVTLRCSPRSGDLSVYWYQQSLDQGLQFLIQYYNGEERAKGNILERFSAQQFPDLHSELNLSSLELGDSALYFCASSAFEGATYEQYFGPGTRLTVT.

The rearrangement joins TRBV4-3 to TRBJ2-2; 8 bases are shared with TRBD2. CDR3 length: 17 residues. The V segment lost 0 bases and the J segment 0 bases; nucleotides outside the gene matches: 3. Germline CDR1 reads LGHNA; CDR2 reads YSLEER. The CDR3 nucleotides read TGCGCCAGCAGCCAAGATCTCGGGAGGGCGAACACCGGGGAGCTGTTTTTT. It encodes CASSQDLGRANTGELFF.

V usage is TRBV25-1 and J usage is TRBJ1-4, with D perhaps matching TRBD1 (6 bases). V was pared by 1 base and J by 7 bases, with 10 bases between. Germline values: CDR1 MGHDK, CDR2 SYGVNS. The CDR3 is 14 amino acids. The CDR3 spells CASSEWGPGEKLFF. In nucleotides, the CDR3 is TGTGCCAGCAGTGAATGGGGGCCCGGTGAAAAACTGTTTTTT. Full variable domain (rest looked up from reference TRBV25-1 and TRBJ1-4): EADIYQTPRYLVIGTGKKITLECSQTMGHDKMYWYQQDPGMELHLIHYSYGVNSTEKGDLSSESTVSRIRTEHFPLTLESARPSHTSQYLCASSEWGPGEKLFFGSGTQLSVL.

The V call is TRBV7-9, the J call TRBJ1-4; D perhaps matches TRBD1 (5 bases). The CDR3 covers 14 residues. Germline V gene sequence: CDR1 SEHNR, CDR2 FQNEAQ (reference sequence). The V end lost 3 bases, the J end lost 8 bases, and 13 bases lay between the germline ends. CDR3 region: CASSFGTLVEKLFF. The CDR3, as DNA: TGTGCCAGCAGCTTCGGGACCCTCGTGGAAAAACTGTTTTTT.

The chain is built from TRBV28 and TRBJ1-2, with 9 bases matching TRBD1. Per germline, CDR1 MDHEN and CDR2 SYDVKM. CDR3 length: 14 amino acids. Unmatched junction bases numbered 4, after V lost 7 bases and J lost 1 base. This CDR3 is CASKWTGDNYGYTF. In DNA form, the CDR3 reads TGTGCCAGCAAATGGACAGGGGATAACTATGGCTACACCTTC.

The genes are TRBV4-1 and TRBJ2-7; maybe TRBD2 (6 bases). V was clipped by 1 base and J by 5 bases, with 12 bases between them. CDR3 size: 14 residues. Per germline, CDR1 MGHRA and CDR2 YSYEKL. The CDR3 here is CASSQGGTSHEQYF. In nucleotides, the CDR3 is TGCGCCAGCAGCCAAGGCGGGACTTCACACGAGCAGTACTTC.

The chain uses TRBV7-8 and TRBJ2-1, with 11 nucleotides matching TRBD2. Unmatched junction bases numbered 11, after V lost 0 bases and J lost 7 bases. The germline CDR1 and CDR2 sequences are SGHVS and FQNEAQ. The CDR3 runs 18 residues. The chain's CDR3 is CASSLAVAGGPLRNEQFF. CDR3 DNA: TGTGCCAGCAGCTTAGCGGTAGCGGGAGGGCCTCTCAGGAATGAGCAGTTCTTC.

The chain joins TRBV6-6 to TRBJ1-2, with 7 bases lining up with TRBD1. Unmatched junction bases numbered 4, after V lost 10 bases and J lost 2 bases. CDR3 length: 12 residues. Germline CDR1 MNHNY, CDR2 SVGAGI (reference sequence). The CDR3 loop reads CATRDSNYGYTF. The DNA of the CDR3 is TGTGCCACCCGGGACAGCAACTATGGCTACACCTTC.

CDR3 loop: CASIEGTGYTF. The CDR3 nucleotides read TGTGCCAGCATTGAGGGTACCGGCTACACCTTC. The J gene is TRBJ1-2, the V gene TRBV6-1; D gene ambiguous. Per the germline V gene, CDR1 is MNHNS and CDR2 is SASEGT. The CDR3 extends over 11 amino acids. Trimming took 7 bases from V and 8 from J, leaving 11 bases between them.

The chain links TRBV23-1 to TRBJ2-1; D is tentatively TRBD1 or TRBD2 (6 bases each). TRBV23-1 is annotated as an ORF whose role is uncertain. There are 16 residues in the CDR3. With 0 bases removed from V and 2 bases from J, the gap between germline ends came to 11 bases. The CDR3 protein is CASSQSGGLTYNEQFF. CDR3 nucleotide sequence: TGCGCCAGCAGTCAATCAGGGGGGCTGACCTACAATGAGCAGTTCTTC.

This rearrangement joins TRBV2 to TRBJ2-7; tentative D call: TRBD2 (6 bases). There are 15 residues in the CDR3. Between the trimmed V and J ends, which lost 3 bases and 3 bases, there was a span of 15 bases. Germline loops: CDR1 SNHLY, CDR2 FYNNEI. The CDR3 spells CASSEASENDYEQYF. The CDR3 DNA reads as TGTGCCAGCAGTGAGGCTAGCGAGAATGACTACGAGCAGTACTTC.

In its sample, this clone was seen once. The chain carries TRBV25-1 and TRBJ2-3; perhaps TRBD2 as D (5 bases). V dropped 4 bases and J dropped 0 bases, with 11 bases sitting between them. The CDR3 is 15 residues long. Looked up from germline, CDR1 is MGHDK and CDR2 is SYGVNS. The CDR3 DNA sequence: TGTGCCAGCAGTGTCTTCGGGGATAGCACAGATACGCAGTATTTT. This gives the protein CASSVFGDSTDTQYF.

V is TRBV29-1 and J is TRBJ1-2; 10 bases fit TRBD1. The germline V gene has CDR1 SQVTM and CDR2 ANQGSEA. The junction had 10 bases not matched to a gene; V was cut back by 4 bases and J by 2 bases. This CDR3 has 16 residues. CDR3 loop: CSVVSVTGGMNYGYTF. The CDR3 DNA follows: TGCAGCGTTGTAAGCGTGACAGGGGGCATGAACTATGGCTACACCTTC.

A word on this clone: Other DNA sequences of this sample code for an identical CDR3. V is TRBV11-2 and J is TRBJ2-5; D is unclear. V lost 2 bases and J 5 bases, leaving 6 bases between the germline ends. This CDR3 has 12 amino acids. Germline-derived CDR1 and CDR2 are SGHAT and FQNNGV. The DNA of the CDR3 is TGTGCCAGCAGCTTAATCGGGGAGACCCAGTACTTC. Its translation is CASSLIGETQYF.

The chain couples TRBV4-2 to TRBJ2-1; the match to TRBD2 covers 7 bases. V lost 1 base, J lost 2 bases, and 5 bases stayed unmatched. Germline V gives CDR1 LGHNA, CDR2 YNFKEQ. CDR3 length: 16 amino acids. The CDR3: CASSQVRSGAYNEQFF. The CDR3 coding sequence is TGTGCCAGCAGCCAAGTGCGAAGCGGGGCCTACAATGAGCAGTTCTTC.

This clone was found once. The rearrangement links TRBV4-1 to TRBJ1-4; TRBD1 agrees at 7 bases. V lost 8 bases to trimming and J lost 2 bases; unmatched junction nucleotides: 11. Germline loops: CDR1 MGHRA, CDR2 YSYEKL. The CDR3 is made up of 16 amino acids. CDR3 protein: CASGRTLRGTNEKLFF. The CDR3 DNA sequence: TGCGCCAGCGGCAGAACGCTCAGGGGGACTAATGAAAAACTGTTTTTT.

V and J are TRBV2 and TRBJ1-2, with a tentative D call TRBD1 (6 bases). Between the trimmed V and J ends, which lost 6 bases and 3 bases, there was a span of 17 bases. The length of the CDR3 is 15 residues. The germline V gene has CDR1 SNHLY and CDR2 FYNNEI. CDR3 nucleotide sequence: TGTGCCAGCAGGGAACAGGGCCTGGGTGACTATGGCTACACCTTC. As protein: CASREQGLGDYGYTF. Full variable domain (missing parts from reference TRBV2 and TRBJ1-2): EPEVTQTPSHQVTQMGQEVILRCVPISNHLYFYWYRQILGQKVEFLVSFYNNEISEKSEIFDDQFSVERPDGSNFTLKIRSTKLEDSAMYFCASREQGLGDYGYTFGSGTRLTVV.

This clone is a singleton in its sample. The chain has TRBV28 and TRBJ1-1; D not resolved. CDR3 length equals 13 residues. Trimming left V 7 bases short and J 1 base short, with 10 bases between. The germline CDR1 and CDR2 sequences are MDHEN and SYDVKM. In DNA form, the CDR3 reads TGTGCCAGCACCGACGGGCAGAACACTGAAGCTTTCTTT. It is translated as CASTDGQNTEAFF. Full variable domain (remainder filled in from reference TRBV28 and TRBJ1-1): DVKVTQSSRYLVKRTGEKVFLECVQDMDHENMFWYRQDPGLGLRLIYFSYDVKMKEKGDIPEGYSVSREKKERFSLILESASTNQTSMYLCASTDGQNTEAFFGQGTRLTVV.